Included here is one T cell receptor beta chain sequence, with context. The data are from a study of T cell repertoires in cytomegalovirus infection. The CDR3 contains 14 residues. Germline V gene lookup returns CDR1 SEHNR and CDR2 FQNEAQ (reference sequence). With V trimmed by 6 bases and J by 7 bases, 11 bases remained unmatched. TCRdb re-derived calls from the reads in MiXCR, one entry per CDR3 protein. Found here are 450,000 to 550,000 distinct CDR3 sequences, approximately 15% of them singletons; the top ten hold more than 20%. The sequence derives from a human donor in good health (CMV status not recorded). Some clones in this sample may be carry-over from other donors' samples. The chain has TRBV7-9 and TRBJ1-2; 7 nucleotides align to TRBD1. The specimen was CD8+ T cells from PBMCs. The CDR3, as DNA: TGTGCCAGCAGTCGCGTTGAGGGGGCGTTTGGCTACACCTTC. The encoded protein is CASSRVEGAFGYTF.